The 31 T cell receptor beta chains below were found in one sample sequenced in a study of T cells in women clearing cervical HPV infection. Libraries were prepared by immunoSEQ multiplex PCR; TCRdb keeps only in-frame clonotypes and omits some of them. The sample includes more than 20,000 clones. What was sequenced was blood buffy coat. The receptors derive from a woman between 18 and 70 years old with a cervical HPV16 infection that either progressed to CIN3+ or cleared (not recorded which).

A note on this clone: The read ends 3 residues shy of where the CDR3 ends; the end is completed using the germline J gene. The V gene is TRBV29-1, the J gene TRBJ2-2; TRBD2 is a possible D gene (6 bases). CDR1 SQVTM and CDR2 ANQGSEA come from the germline V gene. V shed 3 bases and J shed 7 bases, with 12 bases lying between them. The CDR3 totals 13 residues. CDR3 DNA, as far as it was read: TGCAGCGTTGACGGAGGGTCCGTCGGGGAG. Translating gives CSVDGGSVGE. The full CDR3 protein reads CSVDGGSVGELFF.

On this clone itself: With the read ending 3 residues before the CDR3 end, the germline J gene is used to fill in that end. The chain recombines TRBV7-2 with TRBJ1-2, with D tentatively TRBD1 (6 bases). CDR1 and CDR2 from the germline V gene are SGHTA and FQGNSA. The CDR3 contains 13 residues. The CDR3 reads CASSLAQGQVYTF. Partial CDR3 DNA: TGTGCCAGCAGCTTAGCGCAGGGGCAGGTC.

Of note for this clone: The read ends 3 residues before the CDR3 terminus; that terminus is restored from the germline J gene. The chain carries TRBV12-3 or TRBV12-4 and TRBJ2-3; TRBD2 is a possible D gene (6 bases). V lost 10 bases and J 0 bases, leaving 11 bases between the germline ends. The CDR3 contains 13 residues. The CDR3 loop reads CAILSGSTDTQYF. Incomplete CDR3 DNA: TGTGCCATCCTGAGCGGGAGCACAGATACG.

Note on this clone: The read ends 3 residues early relative to the CDR3; the germline J gene fills the gap. The genes are TRBV7-2 and TRBJ2-2; D is perhaps TRBD2 (5 bases). CDR3 length equals 15 residues. Germline CDR1 reads SGHTA; CDR2 reads FQGNSA. V was clipped by 3 bases and J by 0 bases, with 8 bases between them. Here the CDR3 reads CASSFQDSNTGELFF. The DNA read from the CDR3 is TGTGCCAGCAGCTTCCAGGACTCGAACACCGGGGAG.

To note about this clone: One end of the junction does not line up with germline, which may come from a read error. Read coverage stops 3 residues before the CDR3 terminus; the germline J gene supplies the remainder. This sequence joins TRBV7-7 and TRBJ2-5, with D perhaps TRBD2 (6 bases). This CDR3 contains 14 residues. Germline loops: CDR1 SSHAT, CDR2 FNYEAQ (reference sequence). The DNA read from the CDR3 is TGTGCTAGCAGCCGCGGGAAAGTCGGAGAGACC. This codes for CASSRGKVGET. The entire CDR3 sequence reads CASSRGKVGETQYF.

This chain's CDR3 is CASSLASGLYDYTF. The part of the CDR3 DNA that was read is TGTGCCAGCAGCTTAGCGTCGGGGTTGTACGAC. The chain carries TRBV7-2 and TRBJ1-2; D uncertain. Coverage ceases 3 residues before the CDR3 finishes, and the germline J gene fills in the end. The CDR3 runs to 14 residues. Germline-derived CDR1 and CDR2 are SGHTA and FQGNSA.

Remarks on this clone: The CDR3 end is not reached by the read, which stops 3 residues before it; the germline J gene fills it in. The gene calls are TRBV10-3 and TRBJ2-4; D is perhaps TRBD2 (6 bases). CDR1 and CDR2 from the germline V gene are ENHRY and SYGVKD. The CDR3 has 13 residues. Incomplete CDR3 DNA: TGTGCCATCAGTAGCGGACTACAAGAGACT. Protein product: CAISSGLQET. The whole CDR3 sequence reads CAISSGLQETQYF.

By frequency, this clone is medium-sized. The CDR3 DNA, read in part, is TGTGCCAGCAGCCCGACTAGCGGGAGGGCGGAGACC. Encoded protein: CASSPTSGRAET. The whole CDR3 region reads CASSPTSGRAETQYF. V is TRBV7-2 and J is TRBJ2-5; 14 nucleotides agree with TRBD2. The read terminates 3 residues before the CDR3 end, so the remaining end is supplied by the germline J gene. The CDR3 contains 15 residues. Germline-derived CDR1 and CDR2 are SGHTA and FQGNSA. With V trimmed by 5 bases and J by 5 bases, 4 bases remained unmatched.

About this clone itself: The junction and the germline gene differ at one end; a read error may be behind it. The CDR3 goes on 3 residues after the read ends, and that part is filled in from the germline J gene. This chain links TRBV4-2 with TRBJ2-3; 8 bases agree with TRBD2. CDR3 length: 16 residues. Germline V gene data show CDR1 as LGHNA and CDR2 as YNFKEQ. CDR3 region: CASSQGEWREVDTQYF. CDR3 bases read: TGCGCCAGCAGCCAGGGAGAGTGGCGGGAGGTAGATACG.

Regarding this clone: The missing CDR3 end, 3 residues past where the read stops, is filled in from the germline J gene. This chain joins TRBV24-1 and TRBJ2-5; 8 positions agree with TRBD1. Germline loops: CDR1 KGHDR, CDR2 SFDVKD. This CDR3 contains 15 residues. After removal of 3 bases from V and 5 bases from J, the junction contained 7 bases not matched to a gene. CDR3 region: CATSDGQGLRETQYF. The CDR3 DNA, read in part, is TGTGCCACCAGTGATGGACAGGGTCTGAGGGAGACC.

In the case of this clone: The read stops 3 residues short of the end of the CDR3; the missing end is completed from the germline J gene. The chain couples TRBV20-1 to TRBJ1-1; 7 nucleotides align to TRBD1. The V gene end was trimmed by 3 bases and the J gene end by 4 bases; junction bases not matched to a gene: 5. This CDR3 has 13 residues. Germline CDR1 is DFQATT and CDR2 is SNEGSKA (reference sequence). Incomplete CDR3 DNA: TGCAGTGCTAGCACGGCAGGGGGCACTGAA. Translated, it gives CSASTAGGTE. The complete CDR3 protein is CSASTAGGTEAFF.

Notes on this clone: Read sequence stops 3 residues before the CDR3 end, and the germline J gene provides the missing end. The chain combines TRBV5-5 with TRBJ1-1; possibly TRBD1 for D (5 bases). The CDR3 is 13 amino acids. V was clipped by 3 bases and J by 3 bases, with 9 bases between them. Germline lookup yields CDR1 SGHKS and CDR2 YYEKEE (reference sequence). The CDR3 bases that were read are TGTGCCAGCAGCTGGGGCGGGGACACTGAA. The encoded protein is CASSWGGDTE. The full CDR3 reads CASSWGGDTEAFF.

Details on this clone: One end of the junction varies from germline; a read error may be responsible. The read terminates 3 residues before the CDR3 end, so the remaining end is supplied by the germline J gene. The chain links TRBV7-7 to TRBJ2-3; tentatively, D is TRBD1 (5 bases). This CDR3 region has 13 residues. Germline CDR1 and CDR2: SSHAT and FNYEAQ (reference sequence). The CDR3 DNA, read in part, is TGTGCTAGCAGCTTGGGGCTCGGTGAGACG. Amino acids: CASSLGLGET. The complete CDR3 reads CASSLGLGETQYF.

With regard to this clone: The read falls 3 residues short of the CDR3 end, and the missing part is taken from the germline J gene. The chain joins TRBV27 to TRBJ2-3, with D perhaps matching TRBD2 (7 bases). The CDR3 has 16 residues. Trimming stripped 1 base from V and 0 bases from J, with 11 bases between. CDR1 and CDR2 from the germline V gene are MNHEY and SMNVEV (reference sequence). The CDR3 bases that were read are TGTGCCAGCAGTTTATTAGGGGGGGGTAGCACAGATACG. This translates into CASSLLGGGSTDT. The whole CDR3 protein is CASSLLGGGSTDTQYF.

Points on this clone: The sequenced fragment ends 3 residues before the CDR3 boundary, so the rest is inferred from the germline J gene. This chain links TRBV29-1 with TRBJ2-1, with 11 nucleotides matching TRBD2. CDR3 length equals 18 residues. Germline V gene lookup returns CDR1 SQVTM and CDR2 ANQGSEA. V shed 7 bases and J 6 bases; nucleotides not matched to a gene: 20. Here the CDR3 reads CSGRDPRGLAGGGNEQFF. The covered CDR3 bases are TGCAGCGGTCGGGACCCTAGGGGGCTAGCGGGAGGAGGCAATGAG.

Of note for this clone: The read ends 3 residues shy of where the CDR3 ends; the end is completed using the germline J gene. The rearrangement uses TRBV6-4 and TRBJ1-2; D might be TRBD1 (5 bases). The V gene's germline CDR1 is MRHNA and CDR2 SNTAGT. The CDR3 spans 18 residues. The CDR3 reads CASSDPTTPGLSYNDYTF. The sequenced part of the CDR3 DNA is TGTGCCAGCAGTGACCCAACTACTCCGGGACTCTCTTACAATGAC.

On this clone: The CDR3 goes on 3 residues after the read ends, and that part is filled in from the germline J gene. V and J are TRBV5-1 and TRBJ2-2; 13 nucleotides match TRBD2. The CDR3 loop spans 19 amino acids. CDR1 SGHRS and CDR2 YFSETQ come from the germline V gene. The V gene end was trimmed by 4 bases and the J gene end by 5 bases; junction bases not matched to a gene: 14. The CDR3 loop is CASSPGLAGAPGRTGELFF. The sequenced CDR3 bases are TGCGCCAGCAGCCCTGGACTAGCGGGAGCGCCCGGGAGAACCGGGGAG.

Concerning this clone: The CDR3 end lies 3 residues beyond the end of the read and is filled in from the germline J gene. The chain is built from TRBV6-1 and TRBJ1-3; 7 positions agree with TRBD1. Germline trimming cut 3 bases from V and 0 bases from J; bases unmatched to any gene: 5. The CDR3 contains 16 residues. Germline-derived CDR1 and CDR2 are MNHNS and SASEGT. The CDR3 here is CASSEGQSISGNTIYF. The CDR3 DNA, read in part, is TGTGCCAGCAGTGAGGGACAGTCCATCTCTGGAAACACC.

Concerning this clone itself: The read ends 3 residues shy of where the CDR3 ends; the end is completed using the germline J gene. The J gene is TRBJ2-1, the V gene TRBV7-3, with TRBD2 matching 10 bases. Germline loops: CDR1 SGHTA, CDR2 FQGTGA. Trimming removed 2 bases from V and 4 bases from J; junction bases left unmatched: 5. There are 16 residues in the CDR3. The CDR3: CASSLVAGGIYNEQFF. The DNA read from the CDR3 is TGTGCCAGCAGCTTAGTAGCGGGAGGAATTTACAATGAG.

On this clone itself: The CDR3 end falls 3 residues outside the read, so it is completed with the germline J gene. This chain joins TRBV11-2 and TRBJ2-6; no clear D gene. The CDR3 is made up of 14 amino acids. The V gene's germline CDR1 is SGHAT and CDR2 FQNNGV. V gave up 2 bases and J gave up 3 bases, with 5 bases separating them. The CDR3 reads CASSLQIGANVLTF. The sequenced CDR3 bases are TGTGCCAGCAGCTTACAGATTGGGGCCAACGTC.

About this clone itself: The read terminates 3 residues before the CDR3 end, so the remaining end is supplied by the germline J gene. The V call is TRBV19, the J call TRBJ2-4; tentative D call: TRBD1 (8 bases). This CDR3 has 12 amino acids. The germline gives CDR1 LNHDA, CDR2 SQIVND (reference sequence). The CDR3 here is CASEDRDYGQYF. The sequenced CDR3 bases are TGTGCCAGTGAGGACAGGGACTATGGT.

On this clone itself: The sequenced fragment ends 3 residues before the CDR3 boundary, so the rest is inferred from the germline J gene. The genes are TRBV7-2 and TRBJ2-5, with 8 bases lining up with TRBD1. This CDR3 has 15 amino acids. V was pared by 5 bases and J by 4 bases, with 9 bases of the junction left unmatched. The germline gives CDR1 SGHTA, CDR2 FQGNSA. CDR3 loop: CASSQRTGTSETQYF. Partial CDR3 DNA: TGTGCCAGCAGCCAGAGGACAGGGACTTCAGAGACC.

Regarding this clone: The DNA ends 3 residues before the CDR3 does, and the rest of the CDR3 is filled in from the germline J gene. V gene TRBV5-8 combines with J gene TRBJ1-2; 8 bases line up with TRBD1. Germline V gene lookup returns CDR1 SGHTS and CDR2 YDEGEE. Unmatched junction bases numbered 2, after V lost 4 bases and J lost 3 bases. The length of the CDR3 is 13 residues. Incomplete CDR3 DNA: TGTGCCAGCAGCCAGACAGGGGACTATGGC. Protein sequence: CASSQTGDYG. The full CDR3 is CASSQTGDYGYTF.

In regard to this clone: The read ends 3 residues before the CDR3 terminus; that terminus is restored from the germline J gene. The chain carries TRBV7-6 and TRBJ1-2; D is unresolved. The CDR3 covers 16 residues. Germline assignment: CDR1 SGHVS and CDR2 FNYEAQ. The CDR3 protein is CASSLDGGKGTDTYTF. CDR3 DNA, as far as it was read: TGTGCCAGCAGCTTGGATGGCGGGAAGGGCACAGATACC.

Comments on this clone: The CDR3 is cut off 3 residues early in the read; its end comes from the germline J gene. The V and J genes are TRBV7-3 and TRBJ2-3; D is possibly TRBD2 (6 bases). The CDR3 extends over 15 amino acids. Per the germline V gene, CDR1 is SGHTA and CDR2 is FQGTGA. The chain's CDR3 is CASSPQGGEAETQYF. The CDR3 DNA, read in part, is TGTGCCAGCAGCCCCCAGGGAGGAGAAGCCGAGACG.

As concerns this clone: The CDR3 extends 3 residues past the end of the read, so its final part is completed from the germline J gene. The chain has TRBV18 and TRBJ2-4, with D hard to call. Germline-derived CDR1 and CDR2 are KGHSH and LQKENI. The CDR3 runs 15 residues. CDR3 DNA (partial): TGTGCCAGCTCAGCCACTCACAATATTAACTATGGT. It codes for CASSATHNINYG. The CDR3 reads in full as CASSATHNINYGQYF. Combining the CDR3 with reference TRBV18 and TRBJ2-4 gives the whole variable domain NAGVMQNPRHLVRRRGQEARLRCSPMKGHSHVYWYRQLPEEGLKFMVYLQKENIIDESGMPKERFSAEFPKEGPSILRIQQVVRGDSAAYFCASSATHNINYGQYFGAGTRLSVL.

As regards this clone: The CDR3 is cut off 3 residues early in the read; its end comes from the germline J gene. The same CDR3 can be traced to other DNA sequences in this sample. This chain uses TRBV20-1 with TRBJ2-1, with D perhaps matching TRBD2 (6 bases). The V gene's germline CDR1 is DFQATT and CDR2 SNEGSKA (reference sequence). This CDR3 is 14 amino acids long. The germline V and J ends were trimmed by 3 bases and 3 bases, with 12 bases remaining between them. The sequenced part of the CDR3 DNA is TGCAGTGCTAGGGACCTAGCGATCTACAATGAG. It codes for CSARDLAIYNE. The whole CDR3 sequence is CSARDLAIYNEQFF.

This CDR3 reads CASSRGQGSNEKLFF. The DNA read from the CDR3 is TGTGCCAGCTCACGCGGACAGGGCTCTAATGAAAAG. The rearrangement joins TRBV18 to TRBJ2-2; 8 positions match TRBD1. The read terminates 3 residues ahead of where the CDR3 ends, so the germline J gene completes it. CDR3 length equals 15 residues. CDR1 and CDR2 from the germline V gene are KGHSH and LQKENI. Drawing the rest from reference TRBV18 and TRBJ2-2, the complete variable domain is NAGVMQNPRHLVRRRGQEARLRCSPMKGHSHVYWYRQLPEEGLKFMVYLQKENIIDESGMPKERFSAEFPKEGPSILRIQQVVRGDSAAYFCASSRGQGSNEKLFFGEGSRLTVL.

Judged by frequency, this clone is medium-sized. The missing CDR3 end, 3 residues past where the read stops, is filled in from the germline J gene. The rearrangement joins TRBV18 to TRBJ1-1, with 7 nucleotides matching TRBD1. This CDR3 has 15 residues. The junction had 1 base not matched to a gene; V was cut back by 0 bases and J by 0 bases. Per the germline V gene, CDR1 is KGHSH and CDR2 is LQKENI. The DNA read from the CDR3 is TGTGCCAGCTCACCACCGGGACAGCTGAACACTGAA. Protein sequence: CASSPPGQLNTE. The CDR3 in full is CASSPPGQLNTEAFF.

A note on this clone: The read terminates 3 residues before the CDR3 end, so the remaining end is supplied by the germline J gene. The chain combines TRBV9 with TRBJ1-1; D is uncertain. Germline CDR1 and CDR2: SGDLS and YYNGEE. V gave up 0 bases and J gave up 4 bases, with 10 bases separating them. This CDR3 comprises 14 residues. The CDR3 bases that were read are TGTGCCAGCAGCGTAGAGGCAGGCCTCACTGAA. Amino acids: CASSVEAGLTE. The whole CDR3 protein is CASSVEAGLTEAFF.

The sequenced CDR3 bases are TGCAGTGCTCACCTGGGGGCGTTGGATGAG. It translates to CSAHLGALDE. The entire CDR3 protein reads CSAHLGALDEQFF. The rearrangement links TRBV20-1 to TRBJ2-1; D might be TRBD1 (6 bases). The DNA ends 3 residues before the CDR3 does, and the rest of the CDR3 is filled in from the germline J gene. The V gene's germline CDR1 is DFQATT and CDR2 SNEGSKA (reference sequence). The CDR3 loop spans 13 amino acids. The V end was cut by 5 bases, the J end by 8 bases, with 16 bases between.